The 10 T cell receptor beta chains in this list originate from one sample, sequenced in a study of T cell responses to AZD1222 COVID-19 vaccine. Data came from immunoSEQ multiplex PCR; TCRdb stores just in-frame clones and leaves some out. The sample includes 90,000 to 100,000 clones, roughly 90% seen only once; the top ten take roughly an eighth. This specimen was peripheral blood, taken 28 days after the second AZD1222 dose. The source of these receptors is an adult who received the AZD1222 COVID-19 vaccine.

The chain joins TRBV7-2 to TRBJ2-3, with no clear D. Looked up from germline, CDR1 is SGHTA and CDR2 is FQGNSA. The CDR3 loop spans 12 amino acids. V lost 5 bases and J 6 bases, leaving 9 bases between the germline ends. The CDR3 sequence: CASSASADTQYF. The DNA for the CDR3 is TGTGCCAGCAGCGCCAGCGCGGATACGCAGTATTTT.

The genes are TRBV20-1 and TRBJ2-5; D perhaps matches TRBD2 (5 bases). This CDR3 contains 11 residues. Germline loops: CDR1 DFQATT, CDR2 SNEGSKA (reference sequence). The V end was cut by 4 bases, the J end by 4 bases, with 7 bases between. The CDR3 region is CSATDLETQYF. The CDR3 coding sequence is TGCAGTGCTACGGACTTAGAGACCCAGTACTTC.

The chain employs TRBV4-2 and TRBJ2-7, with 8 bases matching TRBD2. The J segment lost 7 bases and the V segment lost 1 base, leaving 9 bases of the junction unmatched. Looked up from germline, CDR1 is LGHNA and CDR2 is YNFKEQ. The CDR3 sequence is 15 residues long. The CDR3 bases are TGTGCCAGCAGCCAAGCCTTGGGTAGCGGGGCAGAGCAGTACTTC. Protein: CASSQALGSGAEQYF.

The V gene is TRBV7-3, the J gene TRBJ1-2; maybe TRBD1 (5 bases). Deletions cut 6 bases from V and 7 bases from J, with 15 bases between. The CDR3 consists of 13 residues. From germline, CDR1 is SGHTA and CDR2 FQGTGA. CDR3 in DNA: TGTGCCAGCAGTCCAGGGAGGGACGCTGGCTACACCTTC. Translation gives CASSPGRDAGYTF.

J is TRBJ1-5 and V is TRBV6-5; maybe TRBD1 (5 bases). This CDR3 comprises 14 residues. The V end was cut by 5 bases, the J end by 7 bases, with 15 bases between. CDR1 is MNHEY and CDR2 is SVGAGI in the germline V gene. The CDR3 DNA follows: TGTGCCAGCAGTCAGTCCATATGGGGCCAGCCCCAGCATTTT. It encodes CASSQSIWGQPQHF.

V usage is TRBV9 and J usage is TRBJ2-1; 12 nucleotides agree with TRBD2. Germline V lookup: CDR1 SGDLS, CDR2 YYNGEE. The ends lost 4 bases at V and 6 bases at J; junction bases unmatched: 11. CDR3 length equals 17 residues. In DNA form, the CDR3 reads TGTGCCAGCAGCCCCCCCGCACTAGCGGGAGGTGCCAATGAGCAGTTCTTC. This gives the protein CASSPPALAGGANEQFF.

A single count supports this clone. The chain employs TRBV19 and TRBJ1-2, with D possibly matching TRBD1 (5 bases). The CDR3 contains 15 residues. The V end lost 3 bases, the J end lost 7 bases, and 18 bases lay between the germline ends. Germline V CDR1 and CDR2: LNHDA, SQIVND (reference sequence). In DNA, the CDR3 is TGTGCCAGTAGTATCTCGCTTCGGGGCGGGTCTGGCTACACCTTC. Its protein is CASSISLRGGSGYTF.

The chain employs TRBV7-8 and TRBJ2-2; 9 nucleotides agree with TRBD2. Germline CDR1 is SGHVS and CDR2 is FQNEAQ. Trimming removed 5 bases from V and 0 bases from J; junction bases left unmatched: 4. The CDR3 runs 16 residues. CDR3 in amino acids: CASSRSGGTNTGELFF. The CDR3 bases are TGTGCCAGCAGCCGAAGCGGGGGGACGAACACCGGGGAGCTGTTTTTT.

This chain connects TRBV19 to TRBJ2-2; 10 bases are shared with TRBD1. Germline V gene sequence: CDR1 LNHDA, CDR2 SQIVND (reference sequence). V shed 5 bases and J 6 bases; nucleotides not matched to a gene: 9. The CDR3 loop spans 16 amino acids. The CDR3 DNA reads TGTGCCAGTAGTGATCCGGGACAGGGGAGCCCCGGGGAGCTGTTTTTT. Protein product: CASSDPGQGSPGELFF.

Here the CDR3 reads CASSSHGFSGNTDTQYF. The CDR3 nucleotides are TGTGCCAGCAGCTCTCACGGGTTTAGCGGGAACACAGATACGCAGTATTTT. The J gene is TRBJ2-3, the V gene TRBV7-9; 8 bases line up with TRBD2. The CDR3 length is 17 residues. V gave up 4 bases and J gave up 2 bases; unmatched junction bases: 11. Germline loops: CDR1 SEHNR, CDR2 FQNEAQ (reference sequence). Using reference TRBV7-9 and TRBJ2-3 for the parts outside the CDR3, the full variable domain is DTGVSQNPRHKITKRGQNVTFRCDPISEHNRLYWYRQTLGQGPEFLTYFQNEAQLEKSRLLSDRFSAERPKGSFSTLEIQRTEQGDSAMYLCASSSHGFSGNTDTQYFGPGTRLTVL.